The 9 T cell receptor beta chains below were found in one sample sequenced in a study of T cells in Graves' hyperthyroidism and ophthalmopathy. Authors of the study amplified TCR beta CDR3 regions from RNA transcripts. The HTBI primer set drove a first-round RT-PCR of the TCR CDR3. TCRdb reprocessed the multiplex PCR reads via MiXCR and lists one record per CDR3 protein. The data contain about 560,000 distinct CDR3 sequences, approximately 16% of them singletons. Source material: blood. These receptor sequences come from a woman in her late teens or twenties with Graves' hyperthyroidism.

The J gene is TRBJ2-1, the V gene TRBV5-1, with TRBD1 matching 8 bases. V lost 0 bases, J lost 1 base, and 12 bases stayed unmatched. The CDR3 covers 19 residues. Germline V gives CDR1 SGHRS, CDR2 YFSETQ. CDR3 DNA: TGCGCCAGCAGCTTGGGACAGGGGACTTACCGTGGTTCCTACAATGAGCAGTTCTTC. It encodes CASSLGQGTYRGSYNEQFF.

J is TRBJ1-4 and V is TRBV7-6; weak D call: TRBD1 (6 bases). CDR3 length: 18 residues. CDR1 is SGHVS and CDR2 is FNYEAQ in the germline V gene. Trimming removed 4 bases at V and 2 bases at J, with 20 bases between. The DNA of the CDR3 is TGTGCCAGCAGCTCCCTGGAATGGGAGGGGGGCACTAATGAAAAACTGTTTTTT. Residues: CASSSLEWEGGTNEKLFF.

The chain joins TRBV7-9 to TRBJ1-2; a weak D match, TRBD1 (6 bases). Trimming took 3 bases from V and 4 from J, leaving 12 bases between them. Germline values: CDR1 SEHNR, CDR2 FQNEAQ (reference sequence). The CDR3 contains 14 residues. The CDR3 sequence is CASSFSGDSYGYTF. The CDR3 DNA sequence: TGTGCCAGCAGCTTCTCAGGGGATAGCTATGGCTACACCTTC.

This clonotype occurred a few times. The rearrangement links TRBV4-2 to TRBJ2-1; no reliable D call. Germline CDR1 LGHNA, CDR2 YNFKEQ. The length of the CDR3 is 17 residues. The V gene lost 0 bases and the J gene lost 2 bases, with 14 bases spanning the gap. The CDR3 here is CASSQEVGSRPYNEQFF. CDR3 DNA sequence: TGTGCCAGCAGCCAAGAAGTAGGCTCTAGGCCCTACAATGAGCAGTTCTTC.

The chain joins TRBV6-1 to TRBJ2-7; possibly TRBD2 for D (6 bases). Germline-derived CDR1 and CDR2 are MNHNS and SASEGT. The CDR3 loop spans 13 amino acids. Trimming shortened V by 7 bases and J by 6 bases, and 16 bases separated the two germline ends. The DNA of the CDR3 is TGTGCCAGCATGAGAGTATTCGGGGGCGAGCAGTACTTC. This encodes CASMRVFGGEQYF.

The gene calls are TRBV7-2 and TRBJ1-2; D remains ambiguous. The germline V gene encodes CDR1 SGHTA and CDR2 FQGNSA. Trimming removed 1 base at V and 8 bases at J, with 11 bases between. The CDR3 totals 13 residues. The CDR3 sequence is CASSLGQIKGYTF. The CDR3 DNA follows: TGTGCCAGCAGCTTAGGCCAAATCAAGGGCTACACCTTC.

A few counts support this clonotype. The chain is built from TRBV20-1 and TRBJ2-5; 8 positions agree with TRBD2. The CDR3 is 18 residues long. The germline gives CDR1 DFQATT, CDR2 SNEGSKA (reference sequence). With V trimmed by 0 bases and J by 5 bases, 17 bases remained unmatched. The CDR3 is CSARDWGELGGAGETQYF. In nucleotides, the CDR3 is TGCAGTGCTAGAGATTGGGGGGAACTCGGGGGGGCCGGTGAGACCCAGTACTTC.

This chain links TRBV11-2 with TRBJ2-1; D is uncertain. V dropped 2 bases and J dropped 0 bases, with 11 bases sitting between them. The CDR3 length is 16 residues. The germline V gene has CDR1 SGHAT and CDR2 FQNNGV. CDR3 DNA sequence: TGTGCCAGCAGCTTAAGTCTAGTCTACTCCTACAATGAGCAGTTCTTC. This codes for CASSLSLVYSYNEQFF.

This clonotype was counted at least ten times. This CDR3 is CASSSDGLDTEAFF. In DNA form, the CDR3 reads TGTGCCAGCAGTTCGGACGGACTAGACACTGAAGCTTTCTTT. The rearrangement uses TRBV27 and TRBJ1-1, with D uncertain. The V and J ends lost 4 bases and 3 bases respectively, with 12 bases between them. CDR1 is MNHEY, CDR2 SMNVEV, per germline (reference sequence). This CDR3 has 14 residues.